The sequence of this T cell receptor (beta chain) was determined in a study of blood T cell repertoires in COVID-19. In the original analysis: Cell counts per sample came from amplifying reference gene primers. The method was immunoSEQ multiplex PCR; TCRdb's version includes in-frame clones alone and lacks a portion of them. That table furnishes V, J and clone size, whereas the DNA furnished D and trimming. Among some 250,000 clones listed, over 80% were seen once. Germline V gives CDR1 LGHDT, CDR2 YNNKEL (reference sequence). This CDR3 comprises 14 residues. The ends were cut back, 0 bases at V and 0 bases at J, with 2 bases in the middle.

The sample comprised peripheral blood. The rearrangement links TRBV3-1 (or the pseudogene TRBV3-2) to TRBJ1-4; the D is unclear. The clonotype comes from a man under 40 who had recovered from COVID-19. The CDR3, as DNA: TGTGCCAGCAGCCAAGATACAACTAATGAAAAACTGTTTTTT. This encodes CASSQDTTNEKLFF.